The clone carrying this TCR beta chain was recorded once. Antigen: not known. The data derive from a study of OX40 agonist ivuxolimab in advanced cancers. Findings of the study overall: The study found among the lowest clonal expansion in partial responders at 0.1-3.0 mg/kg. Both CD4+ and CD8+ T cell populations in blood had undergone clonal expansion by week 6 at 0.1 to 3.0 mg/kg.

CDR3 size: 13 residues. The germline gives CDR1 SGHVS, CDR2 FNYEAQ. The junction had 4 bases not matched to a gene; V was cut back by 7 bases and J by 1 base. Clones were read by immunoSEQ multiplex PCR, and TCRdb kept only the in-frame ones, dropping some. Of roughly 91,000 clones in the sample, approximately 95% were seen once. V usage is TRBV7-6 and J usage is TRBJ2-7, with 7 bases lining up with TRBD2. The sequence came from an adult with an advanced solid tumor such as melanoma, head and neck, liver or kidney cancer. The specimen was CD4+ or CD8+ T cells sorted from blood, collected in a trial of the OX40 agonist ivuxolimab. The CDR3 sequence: CASTGGGSYEQYF. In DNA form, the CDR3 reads TGTGCCAGCACAGGCGGGGGATCCTACGAGCAGTACTTC.